This T cell receptor (beta chain) was profiled in a study of blood T cell repertoires in COVID-19 (dated by TCRdb to 2020 to 2022). For the wider study: The collaborator samples originated in the United States, Italy and Spain and spanned the acute and convalescent phases of COVID-19. The material from the prospective study consisted of cDNA or gDNA derived from T cells, B-cell-depleted T cells, or PBMCs. Subjects who had been exposed to COVID-19, were actively infected with it, or had recovered from it provided the deeply sampled blood TCRbeta repertoires that made up the dataset. The repertoires were released in a freely available public database meant as a resource for research on the immune response to SARS-CoV-2. The samples were drawn from two sources: the first 160 participants of the ongoing ImmuneRACE study, and 1,000 to 1,500 subjects contributed by 6 global collaborators. The sample metadata nearly always contained a de-identified subject ID, COVID-19 status, age in years and sex. Where available, HLA class I and class II types were obtained from metadata supplied by the sample provider rather than from assay-based typing. Overall results and qualifications from the work: Clinical and demographic metadata were provided uncurated, with the amount varying by source and participant.

The immunoSEQ Assay, a bias-controlled multiplex PCR, was used to amplify TCRbeta CDR3 regions from genomic DNA. The study's processing was this. The number of nucleated cells in each sample was estimated by amplification of reference gene primers within the assay. To quantify the absolute abundance of each unique TCRbeta CDR3 rearrangement, sequence reads were collapsed and filtered. Productive Simpson clonality was computed per sample as the square root of Simpson's diversity index over productive rearrangements. TCRdb stores this immuneACCESS table with in-frame sequences only. Part of the clones is absent; in the studies checked, under half of the shortfall reflects unresolved V genes, and no reason is known for the rest. Clone size and the V and J calls come from that table; the DNA yielded D and trimming. In all, the sample holds about 490,000 clones, and 80% to 90% of those were seen once. Clones ranked in the top ten supply 3% to 4% of the sample.

The collaborating institutions used their own protocols to collect whole blood in K2EDTA tubes. Collaborator samples were shipped for TCRbeta analysis as frozen whole blood, isolated PBMCs, or DNA extracted from either sample type. The V and J ends are trimmed by 0 bases and 5 bases, leaving 15 bases between them. The germline V gene specifies SGHRS as CDR1 and YFSETQ as CDR2. From its cysteine to its phenylalanine, the CDR3 spans 16 amino acids. Only the CDR3 part of the read is kept: 48 bases, read in frame from the first base. About this clone: Its antigen is still unknown. No much larger clone exists at a distance of one base, and base qualities are not known.

The sequence joins TRBV5-1 to TRBJ2-1; the D gene is perhaps TRBD2, from 5 matching bases. The sequence derives from a human donor in a cohort sampled during active COVID-19. Input material: peripheral blood. The nucleotide sequence reads TGCGCCAGCAGCTTGGCCCTAAGCGGCTACGACAATGAGCAGTTCTTC. Its translation is CASSLALSGYDNEQFF.